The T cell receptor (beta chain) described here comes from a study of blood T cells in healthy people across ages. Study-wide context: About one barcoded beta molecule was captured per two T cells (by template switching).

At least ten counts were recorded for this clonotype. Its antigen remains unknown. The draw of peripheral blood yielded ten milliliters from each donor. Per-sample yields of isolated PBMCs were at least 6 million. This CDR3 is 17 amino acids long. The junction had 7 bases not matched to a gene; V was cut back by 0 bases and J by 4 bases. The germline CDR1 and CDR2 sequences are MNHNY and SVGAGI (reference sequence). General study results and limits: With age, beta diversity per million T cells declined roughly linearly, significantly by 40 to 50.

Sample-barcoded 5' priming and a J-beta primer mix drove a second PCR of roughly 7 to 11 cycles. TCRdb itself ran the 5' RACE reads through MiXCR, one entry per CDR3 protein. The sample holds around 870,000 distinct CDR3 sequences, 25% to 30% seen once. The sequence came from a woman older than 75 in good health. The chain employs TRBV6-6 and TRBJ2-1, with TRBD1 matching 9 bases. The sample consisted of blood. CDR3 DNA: TGTGCCAGCAGTTACTCGTTAGGGACAGGGATATACAATGAGCAGTTCTTC. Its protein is CASSYSLGTGIYNEQFF.